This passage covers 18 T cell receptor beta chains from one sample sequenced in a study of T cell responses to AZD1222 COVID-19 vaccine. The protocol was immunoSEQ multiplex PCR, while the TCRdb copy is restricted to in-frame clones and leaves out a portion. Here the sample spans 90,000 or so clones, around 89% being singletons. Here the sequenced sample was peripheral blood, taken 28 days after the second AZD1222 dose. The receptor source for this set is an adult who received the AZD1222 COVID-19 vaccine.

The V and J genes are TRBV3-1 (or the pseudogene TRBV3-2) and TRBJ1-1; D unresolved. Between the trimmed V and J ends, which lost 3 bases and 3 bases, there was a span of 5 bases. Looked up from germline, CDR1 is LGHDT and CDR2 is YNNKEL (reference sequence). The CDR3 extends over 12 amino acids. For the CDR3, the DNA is TGTGCCAGCAGCCACGCCGACACTGAAGCTTTCTTT. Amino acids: CASSHADTEAFF.

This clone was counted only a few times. In nucleotides, the CDR3 is TGTGCCAGTAGTGCTAGGACAGGGGGCGGCAATCAGCCCCAGCATTTT. Its protein is CASSARTGGGNQPQHF. This sequence joins TRBV19 and TRBJ1-5, with 11 bases aligning to TRBD1. This CDR3 spans 16 amino acids. Germline trimming cut 5 bases from V and 2 bases from J; bases unmatched to any gene: 5. Germline CDR1 and CDR2: LNHDA and SQIVND (reference sequence).

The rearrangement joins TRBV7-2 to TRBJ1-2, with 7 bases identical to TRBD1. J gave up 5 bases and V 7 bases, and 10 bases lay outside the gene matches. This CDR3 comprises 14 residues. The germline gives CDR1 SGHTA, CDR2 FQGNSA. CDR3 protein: CASTSDRTGYGYTF. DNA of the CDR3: TGTGCCAGCACCTCGGACAGGACAGGTTATGGCTACACCTTC.

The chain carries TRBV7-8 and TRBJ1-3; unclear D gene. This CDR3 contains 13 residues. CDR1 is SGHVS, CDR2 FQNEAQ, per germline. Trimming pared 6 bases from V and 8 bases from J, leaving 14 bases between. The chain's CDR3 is CASSTPFSDTIYF. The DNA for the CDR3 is TGTGCCAGCAGTACCCCATTTTCGGACACCATATATTTT.

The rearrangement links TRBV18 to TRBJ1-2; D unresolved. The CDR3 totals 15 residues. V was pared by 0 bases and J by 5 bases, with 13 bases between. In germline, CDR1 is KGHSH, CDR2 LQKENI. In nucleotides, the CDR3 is TGTGCCAGCTCACCACCTGAGGTGACGACATATGGCTACACCTTC. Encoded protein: CASSPPEVTTYGYTF.

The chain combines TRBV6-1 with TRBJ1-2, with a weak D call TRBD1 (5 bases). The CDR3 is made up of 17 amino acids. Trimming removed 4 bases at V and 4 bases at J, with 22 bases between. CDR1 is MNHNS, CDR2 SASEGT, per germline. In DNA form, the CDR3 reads TGTGCCAGCAGTGCCTATTCATCTTCAGGGCTCCCCTATGGCTACACCTTC. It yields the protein CASSAYSSSGLPYGYTF.

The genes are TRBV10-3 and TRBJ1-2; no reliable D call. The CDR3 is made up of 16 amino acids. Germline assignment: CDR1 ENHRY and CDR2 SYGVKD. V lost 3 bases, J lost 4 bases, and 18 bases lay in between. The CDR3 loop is CAISDGEGYYVYGYTF. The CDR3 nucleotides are TGTGCCATCAGTGATGGGGAAGGATACTATGTCTATGGCTACACCTTC.

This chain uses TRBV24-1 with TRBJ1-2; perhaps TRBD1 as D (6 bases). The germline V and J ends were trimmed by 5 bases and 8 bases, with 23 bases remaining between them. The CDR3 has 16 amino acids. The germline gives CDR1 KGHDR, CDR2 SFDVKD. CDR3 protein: CATSGPGTKWQEGYTF. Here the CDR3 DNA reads TGTGCCACCAGTGGGCCAGGGACAAAGTGGCAGGAGGGCTACACCTTC.

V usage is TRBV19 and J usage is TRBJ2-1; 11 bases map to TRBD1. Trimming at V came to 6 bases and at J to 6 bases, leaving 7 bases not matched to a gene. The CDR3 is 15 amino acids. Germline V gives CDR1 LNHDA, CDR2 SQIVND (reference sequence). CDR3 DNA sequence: TGTGCCAGTAGGGGGACAGGGGGGTTTGTCAATGAGCAGTTCTTC. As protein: CASRGTGGFVNEQFF.

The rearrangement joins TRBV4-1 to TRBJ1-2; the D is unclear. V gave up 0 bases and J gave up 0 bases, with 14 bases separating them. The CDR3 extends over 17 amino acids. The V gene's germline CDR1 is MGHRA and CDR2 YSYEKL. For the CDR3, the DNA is TGCGCCAGCAGCCAAGATAATAGGTACGGAGCTAACTATGGCTACACCTTC. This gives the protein CASSQDNRYGANYGYTF.

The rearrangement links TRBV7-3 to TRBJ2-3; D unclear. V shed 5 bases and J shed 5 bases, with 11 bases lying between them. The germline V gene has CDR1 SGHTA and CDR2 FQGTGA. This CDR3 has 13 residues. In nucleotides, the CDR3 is TGTGCCAGCAGCCCCCCTGAGCGAGATACGCAGTATTTT. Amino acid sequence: CASSPPERDTQYF.

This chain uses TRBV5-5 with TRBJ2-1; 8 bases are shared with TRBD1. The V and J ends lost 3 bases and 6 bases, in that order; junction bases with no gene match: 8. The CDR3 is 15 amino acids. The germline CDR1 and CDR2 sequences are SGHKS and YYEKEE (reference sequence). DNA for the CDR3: TGTGCCAGCAGCTGGCAGGGGGCGAACGGCAATGAGCAGTTCTTC. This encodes CASSWQGANGNEQFF.

CDR3 bases: TGTGCCAGCAGACCCTACAGGGGAAGTGGCAATCAGCCCCAGCATTTT. Amino acid sequence: CASRPYRGSGNQPQHF. This chain uses TRBV27 with TRBJ1-5; 7 nucleotides agree with TRBD1. Germline loops: CDR1 MNHEY, CDR2 SMNVEV (reference sequence). The CDR3 contains 16 residues. With 6 bases clipped from V and 2 bases from J, the junction kept 10 bases outside the gene matches.

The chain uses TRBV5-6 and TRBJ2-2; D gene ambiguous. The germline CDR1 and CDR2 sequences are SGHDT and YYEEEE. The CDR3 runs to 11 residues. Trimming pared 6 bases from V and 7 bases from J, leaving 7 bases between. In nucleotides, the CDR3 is TGTGCCAGCATGCAGCACGGGGAGCTGTTTTTT. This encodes CASMQHGELFF.

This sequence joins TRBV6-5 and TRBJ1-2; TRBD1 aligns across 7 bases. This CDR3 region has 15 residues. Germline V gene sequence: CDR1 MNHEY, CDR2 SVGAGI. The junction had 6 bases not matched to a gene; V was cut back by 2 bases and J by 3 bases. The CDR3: CASSYEGDRDYGYTF. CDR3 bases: TGTGCCAGCAGTTACGAAGGGGACAGAGACTATGGCTACACCTTC.

CDR3 sequence (DNA): TGTGCCAGCAGCTTATGGGATTCAGATACGCAGTATTTT. Translating it yields CASSLWDSDTQYF. J is TRBJ2-3 and V is TRBV7-2, with D unresolved. Germline CDR1 and CDR2: SGHTA and FQGNSA. The CDR3 loop spans 13 amino acids. Trimming removed 2 bases at V and 4 bases at J, with 7 bases between. Filled out from reference TRBV7-2 and TRBJ2-3, the complete variable domain reads GAGVSQSPSNKVTEKGKDVELRCDPISGHTALYWYRQSLGQGLEFLIYFQGNSAPDKSGLPSDRFSAERTGGSVSTLTIQRTQQEDSAVYLCASSLWDSDTQYFGPGTRLTVL.

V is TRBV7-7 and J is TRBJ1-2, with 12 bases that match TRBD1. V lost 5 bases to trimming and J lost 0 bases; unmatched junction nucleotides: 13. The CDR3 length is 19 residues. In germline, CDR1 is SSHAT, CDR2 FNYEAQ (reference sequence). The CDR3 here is CASSPLSGTGGETNYGYTF. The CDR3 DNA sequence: TGTGCCAGCAGCCCCCTAAGTGGGACAGGGGGCGAAACTAACTATGGCTACACCTTC. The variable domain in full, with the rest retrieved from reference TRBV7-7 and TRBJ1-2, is GAGVSQSPRYKVTKRGQDVTLRCDPISSHATLYWYQQALGQGPEFLTYFNYEAQPDKSGLPSDRFSAERPEGSISTLTIQRTEQRDSAMYRCASSPLSGTGGETNYGYTFGSGTRLTVV.

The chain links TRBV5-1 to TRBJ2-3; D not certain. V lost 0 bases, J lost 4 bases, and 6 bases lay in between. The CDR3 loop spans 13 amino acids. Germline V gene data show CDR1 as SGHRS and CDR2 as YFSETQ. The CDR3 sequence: CASSLGDSDTQYF. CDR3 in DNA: TGCGCCAGCAGCTTGGGGGATTCAGATACGCAGTATTTT.